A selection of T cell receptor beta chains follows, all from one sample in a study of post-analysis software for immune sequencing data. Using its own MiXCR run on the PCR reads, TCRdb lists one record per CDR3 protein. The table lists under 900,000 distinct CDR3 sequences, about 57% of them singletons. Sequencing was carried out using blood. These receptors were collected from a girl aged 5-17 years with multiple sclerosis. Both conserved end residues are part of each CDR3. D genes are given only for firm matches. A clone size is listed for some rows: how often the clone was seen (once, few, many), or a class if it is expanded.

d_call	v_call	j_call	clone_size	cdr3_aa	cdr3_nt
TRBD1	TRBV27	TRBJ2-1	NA	CASSLYVYTPGQGGEQFF	TGTGCCAGCAGTTTATACGTATATACCCCGGGACAGGGTGGTGAGCAGTTCTTC
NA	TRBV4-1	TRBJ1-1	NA	CASSTHGDTEAFF	TGCGCCAGCAGCACTCACGGGGACACTGAAGCTTTCTTT
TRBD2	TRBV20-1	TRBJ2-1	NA	CSALRGEPYNEQFF	TGCAGTGCGCTCCGGGGGGAACCCTACAATGAGCAGTTCTTC
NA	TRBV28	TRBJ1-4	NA	CASSSWAATNEKLFF	TGTGCCAGCAGTTCGTGGGCTGCAACTAATGAAAAACTGTTTTTT
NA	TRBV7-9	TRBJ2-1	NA	CASSLVGVEQFF	TGTGCCAGCAGCTTAGTTGGGGTTGAGCAGTTCTTC
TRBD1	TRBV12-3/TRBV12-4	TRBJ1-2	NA	CASSSSGTGTYGYTF	TGTGCCAGCAGTTCCTCCGGGACAGGGACCTATGGCTACACCTTC
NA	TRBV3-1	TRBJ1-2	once	CASSQGRRNYGYTF	TGTGCCAGCAGCCAAGGGAGGAGGAACTATGGCTACACCTTC
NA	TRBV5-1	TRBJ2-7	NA	CASSLDGGIEQYF	TGCGCCAGCAGCTTGGATGGAGGGATCGAGCAGTACTTC
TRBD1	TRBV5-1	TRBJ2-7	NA	CASSPGTGTGFYEQYF	TGCGCCAGCAGCCCAGGAACCGGGACAGGGTTTTACGAGCAGTACTTC
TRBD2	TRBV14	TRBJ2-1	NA	CASSQWGVAGVNEQFF	TGTGCCAGCAGCCAGTGGGGGGTAGCGGGAGTCAATGAGCAGTTCTTC
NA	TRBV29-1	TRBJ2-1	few	CSAKSLARGNEQFF	TGCAGCGCCAAATCACTAGCAAGGGGCAATGAGCAGTTCTTC
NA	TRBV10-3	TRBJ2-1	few	CAISEHGLNEQFF	TGTGCCATCAGTGAGCACGGACTAAATGAGCAGTTCTTC
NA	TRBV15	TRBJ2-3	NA	CATSSNRDPGTDTQYF	TGTGCCACCAGCAGCAACCGGGACCCAGGAACAGATACGCAGTATTTT
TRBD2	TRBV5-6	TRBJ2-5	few	CASSLNGGGPYQETQYF	TGTGCCAGCAGCTTAAACGGCGGGGGGCCGTACCAAGAGACCCAGTACTTC
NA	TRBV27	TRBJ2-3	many	CASSGTSTDTQYF	TGTGCCAGCTCCGGGACTAGCACAGATACGCAGTATTTT
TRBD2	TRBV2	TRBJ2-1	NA	CASRARTSGYNEQFF	TGTGCCAGCAGGGCCCGGACTAGCGGTTACAATGAGCAGTTCTTC
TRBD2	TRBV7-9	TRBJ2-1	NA	CASSELAGDLNEQFF	TGTGCCAGCTCCGAACTAGCGGGAGATCTCAATGAGCAGTTCTTC
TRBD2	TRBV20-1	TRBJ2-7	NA	CSAREPPSGTGSSYEQYF	TGCAGTGCTAGAGAGCCCCCAAGCGGGACCGGGAGCTCCTACGAGCAGTACTTC
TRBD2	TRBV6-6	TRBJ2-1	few	CASSREGLSNEQFF	TGTGCCAGCAGCCGGGAGGGACTTTCCAATGAGCAGTTCTTC
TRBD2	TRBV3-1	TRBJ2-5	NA	CASSRGREPQETQYF	TGTGCCAGCAGCCGTGGGAGGGAGCCCCAAGAGACCCAGTACTTC
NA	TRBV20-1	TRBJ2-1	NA	CSASGGSYNEQFF	TGCAGTGCTAGTGGTGGGAGCTACAATGAGCAGTTCTTC
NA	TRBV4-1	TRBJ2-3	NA	CASSHTGITDTQYF	TGCGCCAGCAGCCATACAGGGATCACAGATACGCAGTATTTT
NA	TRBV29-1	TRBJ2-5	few	CSVEPRSPQETQYF	TGCAGCGTTGAACCGCGTAGTCCCCAAGAGACCCAGTACTTC
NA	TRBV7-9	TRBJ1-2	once	CASSLVQSTQYGYTF	TGTGCCAGCAGCTTAGTTCAGTCCACACAGTATGGCTACACCTTC
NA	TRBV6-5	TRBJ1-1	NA	CASSFWGRLDTEAFF	TGCGCCAGCAGCTTTTGGGGCAGGCTGGACACTGAAGCTTTCTTT
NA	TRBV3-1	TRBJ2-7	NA	CASSQGPGIHEQYF	TGTGCCAGCAGCCAAGGACCAGGGATCCACGAGCAGTACTTC
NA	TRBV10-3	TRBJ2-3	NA	CAIKDSSTDTQYF	TGTGCCATCAAGGACAGTAGCACAGATACGCAGTATTTT
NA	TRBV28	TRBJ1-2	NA	CASTPGGENNYGYTF	TGTGCCAGCACCCCTGGAGGGGAGAATAACTATGGCTACACCTTC
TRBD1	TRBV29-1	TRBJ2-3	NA	CSLMGDRENTQYF	TGCAGCCTTATGGGGGACAGAGAGAATACGCAGTATTTT
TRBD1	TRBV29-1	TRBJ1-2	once	CSVEGQGVGYGYTF	TGCAGCGTTGAAGGACAGGGAGTAGGCTATGGCTACACCTTC
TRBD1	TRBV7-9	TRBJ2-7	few	CASSLAGTGKYEQYF	TGTGCCAGCAGCTTAGCCGGGACAGGGAAATACGAGCAGTACTTC
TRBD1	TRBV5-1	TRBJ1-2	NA	CASSLDRGYDYTF	TGCGCCAGCAGCTTGGACAGGGGGTATGACTACACCTTC
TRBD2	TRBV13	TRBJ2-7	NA	CASSPVGGLAGVEQYF	TGTGCCAGCAGCCCGGTCGGTGGGCTAGCGGGGGTTGAGCAGTACTTC
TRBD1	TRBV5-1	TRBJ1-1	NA	CASSNGQGLNTEAFF	TGCGCCAGCAGCAACGGACAGGGGTTGAACACTGAAGCTTTCTTT
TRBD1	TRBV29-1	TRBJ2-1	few	CSVGHRGNEQFF	TGCAGCGTCGGACACAGGGGGAACGAGCAGTTCTTC
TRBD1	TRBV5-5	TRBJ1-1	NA	CASSKSRGRDTEAFF	TGTGCCAGCAGCAAAAGCAGGGGGCGGGACACTGAAGCTTTCTTT
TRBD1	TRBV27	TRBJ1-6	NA	CASSLRGGNSPLHF	TGTGCCAGCAGTTTGCGAGGGGGCAATTCACCCCTCCACTTT